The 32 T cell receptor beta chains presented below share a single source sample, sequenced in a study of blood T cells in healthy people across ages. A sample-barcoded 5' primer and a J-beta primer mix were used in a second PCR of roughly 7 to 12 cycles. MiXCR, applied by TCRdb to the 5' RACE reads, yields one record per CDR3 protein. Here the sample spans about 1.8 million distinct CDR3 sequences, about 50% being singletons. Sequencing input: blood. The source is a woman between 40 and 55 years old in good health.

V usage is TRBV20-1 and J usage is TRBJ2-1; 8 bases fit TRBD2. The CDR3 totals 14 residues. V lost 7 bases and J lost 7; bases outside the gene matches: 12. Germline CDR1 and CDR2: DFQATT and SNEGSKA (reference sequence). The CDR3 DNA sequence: TGCAGTGTTAAACGGGGGGGCTTTGAAAATGAGCAGTTCTTC. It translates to CSVKRGGFENEQFF.

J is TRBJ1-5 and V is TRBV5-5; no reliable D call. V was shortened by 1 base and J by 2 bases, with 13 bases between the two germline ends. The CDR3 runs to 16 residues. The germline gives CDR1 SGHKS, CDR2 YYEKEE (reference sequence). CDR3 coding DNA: TGTGCCAGCAGCTTGCTCGTCAGCTTGGGCAATCAGCCCCAGCATTTT. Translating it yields CASSLLVSLGNQPQHF. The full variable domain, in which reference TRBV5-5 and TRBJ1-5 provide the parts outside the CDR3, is DAGVTQSPTHLIKTRGQQVTLRCSPISGHKSVSWYQQVLGQGPQFIFQYYEKEERGRGNFPDRFSARQFPNYSSELNVNALLLGDSALYLCASSLLVSLGNQPQHFGDGTRLSIL.

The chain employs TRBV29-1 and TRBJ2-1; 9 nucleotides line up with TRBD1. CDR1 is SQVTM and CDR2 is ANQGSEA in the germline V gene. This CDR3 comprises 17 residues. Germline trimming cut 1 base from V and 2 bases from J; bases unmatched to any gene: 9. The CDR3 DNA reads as TGCAGCGTTGAAGGGGGGGGCGGGACAGGGCCCTACAATGAGCAGTTCTTC. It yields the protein CSVEGGGGTGPYNEQFF.

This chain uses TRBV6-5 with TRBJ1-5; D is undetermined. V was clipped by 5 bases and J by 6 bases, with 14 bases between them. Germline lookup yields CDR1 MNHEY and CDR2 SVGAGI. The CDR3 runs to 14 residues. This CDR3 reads CASSSRAPTQPQHF. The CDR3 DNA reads TGTGCCAGCAGTAGCCGGGCCCCCACTCAGCCCCAGCATTTT.

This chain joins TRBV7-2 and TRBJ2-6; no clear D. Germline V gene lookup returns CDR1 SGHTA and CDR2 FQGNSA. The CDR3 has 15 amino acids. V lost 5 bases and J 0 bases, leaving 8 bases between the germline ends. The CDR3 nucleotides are TGTGCCAGCAGCACAATCCCCTCTGGGGCCAACGTCCTGACTTTC. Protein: CASSTIPSGANVLTF. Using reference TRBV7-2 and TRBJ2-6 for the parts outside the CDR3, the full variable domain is GAGVSQSPSNKVTEKGKDVELRCDPISGHTALYWYRQSLGQGLEFLIYFQGNSAPDKSGLPSDRFSAERTGGSVSTLTIQRTQQEDSAVYLCASSTIPSGANVLTFGAGSRLTVL.

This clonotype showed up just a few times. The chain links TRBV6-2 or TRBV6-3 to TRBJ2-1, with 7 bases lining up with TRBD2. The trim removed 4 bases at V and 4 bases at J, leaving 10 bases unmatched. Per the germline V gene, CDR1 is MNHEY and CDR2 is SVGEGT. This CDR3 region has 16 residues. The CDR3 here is CASSSFAGDLYNEQFF. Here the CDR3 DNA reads TGTGCCAGCAGTTCCTTTGCGGGGGATTTGTACAATGAGCAGTTCTTC.

The CDR3 nucleotides read TGCAGCGTTGTAGGCAGGAACACTGAAGCTTTCTTT. Translated, it gives CSVVGRNTEAFF. The rearrangement uses TRBV29-1 and TRBJ1-1; D is uncertain. Trimming cost V 4 bases and J 1 base, with 7 bases left between them. CDR1 is SQVTM, CDR2 ANQGSEA, per germline. This CDR3 has 12 residues.

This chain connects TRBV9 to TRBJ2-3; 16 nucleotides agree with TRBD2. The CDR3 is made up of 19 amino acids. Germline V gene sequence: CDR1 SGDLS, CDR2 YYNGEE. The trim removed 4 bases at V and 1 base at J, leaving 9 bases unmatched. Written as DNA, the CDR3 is TGTGCCAGCAGCCACGGGACTAGCGGGGGGGCTTATGGCACAGATACGCAGTATTTT. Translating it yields CASSHGTSGGAYGTDTQYF.

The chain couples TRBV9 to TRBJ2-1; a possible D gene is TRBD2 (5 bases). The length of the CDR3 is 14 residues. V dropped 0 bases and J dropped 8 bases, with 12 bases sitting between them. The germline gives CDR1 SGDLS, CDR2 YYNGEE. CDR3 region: CASSVDSVRDEQFF. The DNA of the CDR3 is TGTGCCAGCAGCGTAGATTCTGTGAGGGATGAGCAGTTCTTC.

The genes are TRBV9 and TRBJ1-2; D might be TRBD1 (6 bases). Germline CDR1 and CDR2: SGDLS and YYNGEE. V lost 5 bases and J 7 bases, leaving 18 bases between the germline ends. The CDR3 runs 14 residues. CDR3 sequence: CASSARQAGSGYTF. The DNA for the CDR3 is TGTGCCAGCAGTGCCCGACAGGCCGGGAGTGGCTACACCTTC.

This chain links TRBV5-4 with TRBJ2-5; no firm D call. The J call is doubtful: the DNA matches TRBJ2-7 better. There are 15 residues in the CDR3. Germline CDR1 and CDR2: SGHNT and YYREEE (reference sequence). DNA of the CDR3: TGTGCCAGCAACAGCTTCGGGTTGCATCGGAACGAGCAGTACTTC. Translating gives CASNSFGLHRNEQYF.

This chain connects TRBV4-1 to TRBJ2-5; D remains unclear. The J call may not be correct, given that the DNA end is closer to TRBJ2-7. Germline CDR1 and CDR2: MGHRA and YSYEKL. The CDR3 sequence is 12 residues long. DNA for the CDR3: TGCGCCAGCAGCCAAGGAAAAGGCGAGCAGTACTTC. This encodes CASSQGKGEQYF.

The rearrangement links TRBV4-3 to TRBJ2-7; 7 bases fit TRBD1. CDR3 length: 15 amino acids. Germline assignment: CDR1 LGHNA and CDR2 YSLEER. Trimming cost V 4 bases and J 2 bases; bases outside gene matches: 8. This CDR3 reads CASSLYHRGAYEQYF. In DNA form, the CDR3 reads TGCGCCAGCAGCCTTTACCACAGGGGCGCCTACGAGCAGTACTTC.

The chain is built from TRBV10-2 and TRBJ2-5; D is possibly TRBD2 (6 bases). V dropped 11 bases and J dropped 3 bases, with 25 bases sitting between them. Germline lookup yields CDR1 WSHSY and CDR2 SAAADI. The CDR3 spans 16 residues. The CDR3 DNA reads TGCGCCTCCGATCCTAATAACGGGGGAATAGAAGAGACCCAGTACTTC. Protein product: CASDPNNGGIEETQYF.

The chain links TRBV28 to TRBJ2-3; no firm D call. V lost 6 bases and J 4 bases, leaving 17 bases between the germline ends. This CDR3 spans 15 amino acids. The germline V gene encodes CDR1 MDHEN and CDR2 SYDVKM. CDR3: CASSPTRPGADTQYF. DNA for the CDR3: TGTGCCAGCAGCCCCACTCGACCTGGAGCAGATACGCAGTATTTT.

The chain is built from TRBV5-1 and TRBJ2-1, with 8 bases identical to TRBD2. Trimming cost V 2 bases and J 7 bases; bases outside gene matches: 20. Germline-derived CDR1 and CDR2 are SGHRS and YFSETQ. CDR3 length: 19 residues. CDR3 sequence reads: CASSLGRLWASGWRNEQFF. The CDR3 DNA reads TGCGCCAGCAGCTTAGGCCGCTTATGGGCTAGCGGGTGGCGGAATGAGCAGTTCTTC.

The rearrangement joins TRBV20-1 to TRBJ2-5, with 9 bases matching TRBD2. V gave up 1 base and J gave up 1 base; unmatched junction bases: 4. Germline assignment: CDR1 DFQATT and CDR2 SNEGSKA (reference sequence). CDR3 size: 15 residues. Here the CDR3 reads CSARVRGGAQETQYF. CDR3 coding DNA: TGCAGTGCTAGAGTGCGCGGGGGGGCCCAAGAGACCCAGTACTTC.

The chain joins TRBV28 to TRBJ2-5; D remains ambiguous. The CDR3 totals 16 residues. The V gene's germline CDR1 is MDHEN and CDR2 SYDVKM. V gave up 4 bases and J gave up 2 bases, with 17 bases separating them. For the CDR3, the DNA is TGTGCCAGCAGTTACGAGAGGATCTCTCGGCAAGAGACCCAGTACTTC. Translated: CASSYERISRQETQYF.

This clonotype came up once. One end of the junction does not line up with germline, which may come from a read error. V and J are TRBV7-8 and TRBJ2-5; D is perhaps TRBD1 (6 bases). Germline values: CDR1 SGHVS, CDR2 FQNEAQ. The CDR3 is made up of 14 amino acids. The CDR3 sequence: CASSLTNRVEAQYF. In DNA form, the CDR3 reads TGTGCCAGCAGCCTAACCAACAGGGTAGAGGCCCAGTACTTC.

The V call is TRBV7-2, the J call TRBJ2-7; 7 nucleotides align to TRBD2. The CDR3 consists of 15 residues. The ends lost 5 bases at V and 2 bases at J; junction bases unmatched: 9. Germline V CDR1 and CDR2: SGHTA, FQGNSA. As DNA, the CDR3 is TGTGCCAGCAGCCCCCAACTAGCGCCCACCTACGAGCAGTACTTC. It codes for CASSPQLAPTYEQYF.

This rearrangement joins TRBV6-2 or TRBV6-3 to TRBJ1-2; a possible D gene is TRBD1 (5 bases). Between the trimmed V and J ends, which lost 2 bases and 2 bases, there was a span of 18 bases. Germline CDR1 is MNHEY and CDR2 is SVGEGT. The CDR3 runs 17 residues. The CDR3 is CASSYTRDGGYNYGYTF. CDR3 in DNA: TGTGCCAGCAGTTACACCCGGGACGGGGGATACAACTATGGCTACACCTTC.

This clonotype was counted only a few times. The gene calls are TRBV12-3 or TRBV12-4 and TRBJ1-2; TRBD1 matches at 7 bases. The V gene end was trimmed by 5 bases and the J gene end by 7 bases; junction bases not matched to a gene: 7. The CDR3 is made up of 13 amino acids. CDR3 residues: CASSVNRGFGYTF. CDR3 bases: TGTGCCAGCAGTGTGAACAGGGGCTTTGGCTACACCTTC.

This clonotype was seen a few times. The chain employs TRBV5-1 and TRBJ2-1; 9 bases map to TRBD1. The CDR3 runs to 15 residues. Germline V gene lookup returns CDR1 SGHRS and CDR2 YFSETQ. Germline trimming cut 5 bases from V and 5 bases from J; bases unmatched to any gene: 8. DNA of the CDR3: TGCGCCAGCAGGGACCGGGACAGGGCACACAATGAGCAGTTCTTC. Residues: CASRDRDRAHNEQFF.

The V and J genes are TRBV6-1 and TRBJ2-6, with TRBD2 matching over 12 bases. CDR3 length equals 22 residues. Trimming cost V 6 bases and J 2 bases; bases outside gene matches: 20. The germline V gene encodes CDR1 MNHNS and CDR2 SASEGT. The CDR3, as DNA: TGTGCCAGCAGCTCAAGGACTAGCGGGGCCAAGTTCCCCTATCCTGGGGCCAACGTCCTGACTTTC. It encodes CASSSRTSGAKFPYPGANVLTF.

This chain's CDR3 is CASSLALGNLNTEAFF. The CDR3 nucleotides read TGTGCCAGCAGCTTAGCGCTAGGGAACCTGAACACTGAAGCTTTCTTT. The chain uses TRBV7-9 and TRBJ1-1; no clear D. In germline, CDR1 is SEHNR, CDR2 FQNEAQ (reference sequence). V lost 0 bases, J lost 0 bases, and 11 bases lay in between. This CDR3 region has 16 residues.

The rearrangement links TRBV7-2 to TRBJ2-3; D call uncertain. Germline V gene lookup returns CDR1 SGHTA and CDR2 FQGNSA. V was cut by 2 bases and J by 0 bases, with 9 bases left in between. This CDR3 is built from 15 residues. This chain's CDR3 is CASSLMAVSTDTQYF. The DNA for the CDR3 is TGTGCCAGCAGCTTAATGGCGGTGAGCACAGATACGCAGTATTTT. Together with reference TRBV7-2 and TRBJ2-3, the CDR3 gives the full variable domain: GAGVSQSPSNKVTEKGKDVELRCDPISGHTALYWYRQSLGQGLEFLIYFQGNSAPDKSGLPSDRFSAERTGGSVSTLTIQRTQQEDSAVYLCASSLMAVSTDTQYFGPGTRLTVL.

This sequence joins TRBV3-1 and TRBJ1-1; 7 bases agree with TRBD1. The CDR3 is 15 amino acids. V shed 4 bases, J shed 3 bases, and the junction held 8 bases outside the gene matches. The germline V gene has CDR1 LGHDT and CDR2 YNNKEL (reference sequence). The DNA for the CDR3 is TGTGCCAGCAGCCGAGGCCCCGGGACAGACACTGAAGCTTTCTTT. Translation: CASSRGPGTDTEAFF.

CDR3 bases: TGTGCCAGCGGTAGTTTGGGCAATGAGCAGTTCTTC. Protein product: CASGSLGNEQFF. The genes are TRBV27 and TRBJ2-1; D unresolved. The length of the CDR3 is 12 residues. Germline V CDR1 and CDR2: MNHEY, SMNVEV (reference sequence). Trimming removed 8 bases from V and 6 bases from J, with 11 bases in between.

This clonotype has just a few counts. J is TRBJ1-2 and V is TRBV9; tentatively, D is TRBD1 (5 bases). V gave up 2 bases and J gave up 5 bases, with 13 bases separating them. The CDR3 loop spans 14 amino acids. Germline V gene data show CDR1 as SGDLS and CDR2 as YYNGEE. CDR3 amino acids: CASSVEGRGYGYTF. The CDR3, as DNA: TGTGCCAGCAGCGTTGAGGGGCGAGGGTATGGCTACACCTTC.

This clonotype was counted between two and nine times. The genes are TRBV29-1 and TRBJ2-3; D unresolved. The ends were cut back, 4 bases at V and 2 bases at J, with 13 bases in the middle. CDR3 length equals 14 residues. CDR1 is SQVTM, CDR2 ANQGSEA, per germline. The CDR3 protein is CSVVSQTTTDTQYF. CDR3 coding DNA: TGCAGCGTTGTGTCCCAGACCACCACAGATACGCAGTATTTT.

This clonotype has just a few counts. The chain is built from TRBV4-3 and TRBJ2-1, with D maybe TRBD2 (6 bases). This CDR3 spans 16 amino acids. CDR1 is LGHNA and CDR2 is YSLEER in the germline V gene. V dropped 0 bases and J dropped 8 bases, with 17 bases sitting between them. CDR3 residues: CASSQDRRDWSDEQFF. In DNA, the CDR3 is TGCGCCAGCAGCCAAGATAGGCGGGACTGGAGCGATGAGCAGTTCTTC.

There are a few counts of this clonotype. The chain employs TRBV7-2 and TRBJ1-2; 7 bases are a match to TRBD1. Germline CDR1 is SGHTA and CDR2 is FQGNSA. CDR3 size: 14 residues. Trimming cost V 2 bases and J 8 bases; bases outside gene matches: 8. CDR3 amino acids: CASSLRGLEKGYTF. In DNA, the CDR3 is TGTGCCAGCAGCTTAAGGGGGCTGGAAAAAGGCTACACCTTC. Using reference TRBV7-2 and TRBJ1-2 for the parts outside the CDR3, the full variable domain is GAGVSQSPSNKVTEKGKDVELRCDPISGHTALYWYRQSLGQGLEFLIYFQGNSAPDKSGLPSDRFSAERTGGSVSTLTIQRTQQEDSAVYLCASSLRGLEKGYTFGSGTRLTVV.